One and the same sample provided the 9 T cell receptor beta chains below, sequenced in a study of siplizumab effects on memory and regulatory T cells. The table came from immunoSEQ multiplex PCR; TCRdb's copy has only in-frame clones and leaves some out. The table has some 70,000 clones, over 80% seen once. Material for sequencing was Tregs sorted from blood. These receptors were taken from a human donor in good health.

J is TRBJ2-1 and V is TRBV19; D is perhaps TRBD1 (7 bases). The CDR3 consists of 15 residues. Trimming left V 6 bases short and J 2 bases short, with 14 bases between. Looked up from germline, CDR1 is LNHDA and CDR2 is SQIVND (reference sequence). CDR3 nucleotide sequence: TGTGCCAGTAGCCACCCAGGGGGGACCTACAATGAGCAGTTCTTC. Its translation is CASSHPGGTYNEQFF.

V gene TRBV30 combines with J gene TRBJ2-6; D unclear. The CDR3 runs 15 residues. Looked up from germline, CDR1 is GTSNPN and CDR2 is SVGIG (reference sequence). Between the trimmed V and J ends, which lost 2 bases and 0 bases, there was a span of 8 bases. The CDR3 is CAWSPHDSGANVLTF. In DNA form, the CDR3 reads TGTGCCTGGAGTCCACATGACTCTGGGGCCAACGTCCTGACTTTC. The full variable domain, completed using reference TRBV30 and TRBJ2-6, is SQTIHQWPATLVQPVGSPLSLECTVEGTSNPNLYWYRQAAGRGLQLLFYSVGIGQISSEVPQNLSASRPQDRQFILSSKKLLLSDSGFYLCAWSPHDSGANVLTFGAGSRLTVL.

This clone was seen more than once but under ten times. CDR3 nucleotides: TGTGCCAGCAGCCAGGGACTAGCAACCGAGCAGTACTTC. It encodes CASSQGLATEQYF. This chain connects TRBV5-6 to TRBJ2-7; 9 bases fit TRBD2. V shed 4 bases, J shed 6 bases, and the junction held 5 bases outside the gene matches. CDR1 and CDR2 from the germline V gene are SGHDT and YYEEEE. The CDR3 is 13 residues long. The full variable domain, rest sourced from reference TRBV5-6 and TRBJ2-7, is DAGVTQSPTHLIKTRGQQVTLRCSPKSGHDTVSWYQQALGQGPQFIFQYYEEEERQRGNFPDRFSGHQFPNYSSELNVNALLLGDSALYLCASSQGLATEQYFGPGTRLTVT.

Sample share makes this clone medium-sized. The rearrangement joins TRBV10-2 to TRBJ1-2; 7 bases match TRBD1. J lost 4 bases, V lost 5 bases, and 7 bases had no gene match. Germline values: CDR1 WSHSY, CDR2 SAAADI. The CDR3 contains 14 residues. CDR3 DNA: TGCGCCAGCAGTCAGGGGGGGTATAGCTATGGCTACACCTTC. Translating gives CASSQGGYSYGYTF.

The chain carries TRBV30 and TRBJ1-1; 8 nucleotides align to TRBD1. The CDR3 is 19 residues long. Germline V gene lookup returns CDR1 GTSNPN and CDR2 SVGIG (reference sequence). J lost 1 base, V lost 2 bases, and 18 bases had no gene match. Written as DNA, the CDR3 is TGTGCCTGGAGTCGGGTGGCAGGGGGCGCTTCAGCTCGGAACACTGAAGCTTTCTTT. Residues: CAWSRVAGGASARNTEAFF.

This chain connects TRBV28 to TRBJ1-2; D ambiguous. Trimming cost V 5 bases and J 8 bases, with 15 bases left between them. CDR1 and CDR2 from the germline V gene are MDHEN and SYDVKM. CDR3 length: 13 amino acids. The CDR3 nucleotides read TGTGCCAGCAGTCAACTGACCCTCCAGGGCTACACCTTC. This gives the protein CASSQLTLQGYTF.

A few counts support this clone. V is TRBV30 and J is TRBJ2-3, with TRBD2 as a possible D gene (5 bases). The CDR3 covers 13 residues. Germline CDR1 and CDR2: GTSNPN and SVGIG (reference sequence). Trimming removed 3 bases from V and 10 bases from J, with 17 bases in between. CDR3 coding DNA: TGTGCCTGGAGCGAGGGCGTAGTCGACGCGCAGTATTTT. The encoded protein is CAWSEGVVDAQYF.

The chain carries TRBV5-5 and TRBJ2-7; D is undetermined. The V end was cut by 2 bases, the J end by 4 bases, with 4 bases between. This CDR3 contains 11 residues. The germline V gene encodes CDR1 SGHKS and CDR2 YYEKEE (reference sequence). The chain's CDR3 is CASSFGYEQYF. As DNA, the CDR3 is TGTGCCAGCAGCTTTGGGTACGAGCAGTACTTC.

The CDR3 protein is CASSRMFDSGYTF. The CDR3 nucleotides read TGTGCCAGCAGCCGAATGTTTGACTCTGGCTACACCTTC. The chain combines TRBV5-4 with TRBJ1-2; D is ambiguous. The CDR3 has 13 amino acids. V lost 4 bases, J lost 7 bases, and 14 bases lay in between. CDR1 and CDR2 from the germline V gene are SGHNT and YYREEE (reference sequence).